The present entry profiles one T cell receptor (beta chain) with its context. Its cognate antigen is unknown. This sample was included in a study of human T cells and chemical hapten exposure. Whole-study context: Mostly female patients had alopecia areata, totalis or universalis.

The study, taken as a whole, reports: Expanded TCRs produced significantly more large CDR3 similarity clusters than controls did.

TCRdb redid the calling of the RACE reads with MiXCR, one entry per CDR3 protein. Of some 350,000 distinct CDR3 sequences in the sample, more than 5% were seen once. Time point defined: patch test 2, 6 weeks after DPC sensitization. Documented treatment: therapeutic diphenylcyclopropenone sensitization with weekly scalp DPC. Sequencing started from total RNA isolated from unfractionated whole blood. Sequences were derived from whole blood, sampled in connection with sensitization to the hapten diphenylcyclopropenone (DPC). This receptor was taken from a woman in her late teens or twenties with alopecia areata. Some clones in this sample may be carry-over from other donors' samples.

The DNA of the CDR3 is TGCAGCGTCCAAGCTGGGGCCGGGGAGCAGTACTTC. Translated, it gives CSVQAGAGEQYF. The chain uses TRBV29-1 and TRBJ2-7; the D gene is possibly TRBD1 (5 bases). Trimming shortened V by 6 bases and J by 7 bases, and 16 bases separated the two germline ends. CDR1 is SQVTM and CDR2 is ANQGSEA in the germline V gene. This CDR3 has 12 residues.